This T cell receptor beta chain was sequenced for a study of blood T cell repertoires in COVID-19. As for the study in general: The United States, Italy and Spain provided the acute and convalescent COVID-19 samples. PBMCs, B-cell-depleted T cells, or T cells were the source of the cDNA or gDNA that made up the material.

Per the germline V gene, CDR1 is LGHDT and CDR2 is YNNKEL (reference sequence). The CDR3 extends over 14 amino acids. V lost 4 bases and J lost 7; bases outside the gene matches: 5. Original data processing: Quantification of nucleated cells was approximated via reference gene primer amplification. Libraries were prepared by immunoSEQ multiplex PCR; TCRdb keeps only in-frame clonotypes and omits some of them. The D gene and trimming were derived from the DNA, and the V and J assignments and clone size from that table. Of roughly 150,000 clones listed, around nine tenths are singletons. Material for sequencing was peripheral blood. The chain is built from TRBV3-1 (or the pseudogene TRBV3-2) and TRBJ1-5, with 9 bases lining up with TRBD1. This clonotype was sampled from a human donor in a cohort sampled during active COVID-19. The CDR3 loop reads CASSPGTGKQPQHF. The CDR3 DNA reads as TGTGCCAGCAGCCCCGGGACAGGGAAGCAGCCCCAGCATTTT.